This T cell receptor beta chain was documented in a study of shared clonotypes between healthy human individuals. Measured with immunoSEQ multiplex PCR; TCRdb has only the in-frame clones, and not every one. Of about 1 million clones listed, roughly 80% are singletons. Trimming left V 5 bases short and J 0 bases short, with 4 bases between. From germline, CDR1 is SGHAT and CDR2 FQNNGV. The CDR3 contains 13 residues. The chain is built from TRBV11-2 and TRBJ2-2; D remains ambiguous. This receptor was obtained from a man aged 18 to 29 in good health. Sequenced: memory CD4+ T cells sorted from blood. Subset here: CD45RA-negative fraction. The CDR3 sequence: CASSLPNTGELFF. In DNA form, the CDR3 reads TGTGCCAGCAGCCTACCGAACACCGGGGAGCTGTTTTTT.